A selection of T cell receptor beta chains follows, all from one sample in a study of T cell changes during pregnancy in multiple sclerosis. Data came from immunoSEQ multiplex PCR; TCRdb stores just in-frame clones and leaves some out. The sample lists approximately 40,000 clones; about 90% were seen once. Sample: CD4+ T cells from peripheral blood mononuclear cells, taken in the third trimester of pregnancy. The receptors derive from a female donor with multiple sclerosis, enrolled in a pregnancy study. CDR3s include the opening cysteine and the closing phenylalanine or tryptophan. A D gene is named only where the DNA matches it firmly. Clone size appears in some rows only: once, few, many, or a class for an expanded clone.

j_call d_call cdr3_length v_call clone_size cdr3_aa cdr3_nt
TRBJ1-4 - 13 TRBV30 - CAWSQGQGEKLFF TGTGCCTGGAGCCAAGGACAAGGTGAAAAACTGTTTTTT
TRBJ2-5 TRBD2 15 TRBV5-6 once CASSLVSSGWETQYF TGTGCCAGCAGCTTGGTCAGTAGCGGGTGGGAGACCCAGTACTTC
TRBJ2-6 - 16 TRBV28 - CASGLYGSSGANVLTF TGTGCCAGCGGATTGTACGGGAGCTCTGGGGCCAACGTCCTGACTTTC
TRBJ1-5 TRBD1 13 TRBV2 - CASFGDRNQPQHF TGTGCCAGCTTCGGGGACAGGAATCAGCCCCAGCATTTT
TRBJ1-1 - 12 TRBV6-6 - CASSPSVTEAFF TGTGCCAGCAGTCCCTCGGTTACTGAAGCTTTCTTT
TRBJ2-3 TRBD1 14 TRBV11-2 - CASSPDRGTDTQYF TGTGCCAGCAGCCCCGACAGGGGAACAGATACGCAGTATTTT
TRBJ2-7 TRBD2 18 TRBV11-3 once CASSPPGREGQNPYEQYF TGTGCCAGCAGCCCACCGGGGCGGGAGGGCCAAAACCCCTACGAGCAGTACTTC
TRBJ2-7 TRBD2 15 TRBV7-2 - CASSPRIAGVYEQYF TGTGCCAGCAGCCCCCGGATAGCGGGAGTCTACGAGCAGTACTTC
TRBJ2-2 TRBD2 17 TRBV5-1 - CASSVTSGYANTGELFF TGCGCCAGCAGCGTGACTAGCGGATACGCGAACACCGGGGAGCTGTTTTTT
TRBJ1-3 - 14 TRBV7-2 once CASSFRGTGNTIYF TGTGCCAGCAGCTTCAGGGGAACTGGAAACACCATATATTTT
TRBJ2-7 - 12 TRBV5-1 - CASSLIGGEQYF TGCGCCAGCAGCTTGATAGGGGGCGAGCAGTACTTC
TRBJ2-2 - 15 TRBV28 - CASSLLETPGGELFF TGTGCCAGCAGTTTATTGGAGACTCCCGGCGGGGAGCTGTTTTTT
TRBJ2-1 - 12 TRBV15 - CATSAFGVEQFF TGTGCCACCAGCGCGTTTGGAGTTGAGCAGTTCTTC
TRBJ2-4 - 15 TRBV5-8 - CASRPEVGARRIQYF TGTGCCAGCCGACCCGAAGTTGGGGCACGACGCATTCAGTACTTC
TRBJ2-5 TRBD2 19 TRBV27 - CASSPQVGGRASLKETQYF TGTGCCAGCAGTCCTCAGGTGGGCGGGAGGGCCTCCCTAAAAGAGACCCAGTACTTC
TRBJ2-7 - 15 TRBV7-2 - CASSLGGHQSYEQYF TGTGCCAGCAGCTTAGGGGGGCACCAATCCTACGAGCAGTACTTC
TRBJ2-7 TRBD2 14 TRBV7-2 - CASRPSGRVYEQYF TGTGCCAGCAGACCTAGCGGGAGAGTTTACGAGCAGTACTTC
TRBJ2-5 - 12 TRBV28 - CASRTAGETQYF TGTGCCAGCAGAACCGCAGGGGAGACCCAGTACTTC
TRBJ2-7 - 13 TRBV10-2 - CASSTLDSYEQYF TGCGCCAGCAGTACTCTAGATTCGTACGAGCAGTACTTC
TRBJ2-2 - 18 TRBV9 - CASSVVPHGVMNTGELFF TGTGCCAGCAGCGTAGTTCCCCACGGGGTCATGAACACCGGGGAGCTGTTTTTT
TRBJ1-2 - 14 TRBV7-2 - CASSLGTASYGYTF TGTGCCAGCAGCTTAGGGACAGCCTCCTATGGCTACACCTTC
TRBJ1-4 TRBD1 16 TRBV28 - CASSSLWTGGWEKLFF TGTGCCAGCAGTTCCCTTTGGACAGGGGGTTGGGAAAAACTGTTTTTT
TRBJ2-2 TRBD1 16 TRBV27 - CASSLLAGGFNGELFF TGTGCCAGCAGTTTATTGGCAGGGGGATTCAACGGGGAGCTGTTTTTT
TRBJ2-2 TRBD2 15 TRBV28 - CASSPSGRRTGELFF TGTGCCAGCAGTCCCAGCGGGAGGAGGACCGGGGAGCTGTTTTTT
TRBJ2-5 - 16 TRBV13 - CASSRGPSGYQETQYF TGTGCCAGCAGCAGGGGGCCTAGCGGGTACCAAGAGACCCAGTACTTC
TRBJ2-3 TRBD1 15 TRBV11-3 once CASSPMGQGPDTQYF TGTGCCAGCAGCCCTATGGGACAGGGGCCAGATACGCAGTATTTT
TRBJ1-2 - 11 TRBV28 - CASSINGGYTF TGTGCCAGCAGTATAAACGGTGGCTACACCTTC
TRBJ1-3 - 14 TRBV5-6 - CASSLRGTGNTIYF TGTGCCAGCAGCTTGCGGGGTACTGGAAACACCATATATTTT
TRBJ1-4 TRBD1 15 TRBV2 - CASRRGTGGNEKLFF TGTGCCAGCAGGCGGGGGACAGGGGGCAATGAAAAACTGTTTTTT
TRBJ2-7 TRBD2 16 TRBV16 - CASSQSGTRSYGEQYF TGTGCCAGCAGCCAATCAGGGACTAGGAGTTATGGCGAGCAGTACTTC
TRBJ2-1 - 14 TRBV5-1 - CASSPDTVRGEQFF TGCGCCAGCAGCCCAGACACGGTAAGGGGTGAGCAGTTCTTC
TRBJ1-5 TRBD1 14 TRBV6-1 - CASAGQVSNQPQHF TGTGCCAGCGCGGGACAGGTTAGCAATCAGCCCCAGCATTTT
TRBJ2-6 - 17 TRBV5-1 - CASSWRRDNSGANVLTF TGCGCCAGCAGCTGGAGGAGGGATAACTCTGGGGCCAACGTCCTGACTTTC
TRBJ2-7 TRBD2 14 TRBV7-9 - CASSLSLAGHEQYF TGTGCCAGCAGCTTGTCACTAGCGGGACACGAGCAGTACTTC
TRBJ2-5 TRBD1 14 TRBV2 - CASSGTGGWETQYF TGTGCCAGCAGTGGGACAGGGGGATGGGAGACCCAGTACTTC
TRBJ2-6 - 15 TRBV5-4 - CASSPPRSGANVLTF TGTGCCAGCAGCCCCCCCCGGTCTGGGGCCAACGTCCTGACTTTC
TRBJ2-1 TRBD2 16 TRBV27 - CASSYRGTSGTNEQFF TGTGCCAGCAGTTACCGCGGGACTAGCGGGACCAATGAGCAGTTCTTC
TRBJ2-1 - 13 TRBV18 - CASSPDSLGGQFF TGTGCCAGCTCTCCTGACTCTTTAGGGGGGCAGTTCTTC
TRBJ1-2 - 14 TRBV2 - CASSEARGAGGYTF TGTGCCAGCAGTGAAGCGCGGGGGGCGGGCGGCTACACCTTC
TRBJ1-3 TRBD1 14 TRBV7-8 - CASSSRDRGGTIYF TGTGCCAGCAGCTCCCGGGACAGAGGAGGCACCATATATTTT
TRBJ2-2 TRBD1 15 TRBV7-2 - CASSMLQGAGGELFF TGTGCCAGCAGCATGTTACAGGGGGCCGGCGGGGAGCTGTTTTTT
TRBJ2-3 - 14 TRBV7-7 - CASSTGSLADTQYF TGTGCTAGCAGCACAGGGTCTTTGGCAGATACGCAGTATTTT
TRBJ2-3 TRBD2 17 TRBV7-2 - CASGLSTSGRNLDTQYF TGTGCCAGCGGCCTCTCGACTAGCGGGAGAAATTTGGATACGCAGTATTTT
TRBJ1-1 - 15 TRBV25-1 - CASSSRGGFSTEAFF TGTGCCAGCAGTTCTCGGGGGGGGTTCAGCACTGAAGCTTTCTTT
TRBJ1-4 TRBD1 16 TRBV18 - CASSSLGQGPNEKLFF TGTGCCAGCTCCTCACTGGGACAGGGCCCTAATGAAAAACTGTTTTTT
TRBJ2-4 - 14 TRBV11-2 - CASSSSRGQNIQYF TGTGCCAGCAGCTCATCCAGGGGTCAAAACATTCAGTACTTC
TRBJ1-1 - 14 TRBV18 - CASSPLPRNTEAFF TGTGCCAGCTCACCTCTTCCGAGGAACACTGAAGCTTTCTTT
TRBJ2-7 TRBD2 17 TRBV7-2 once CASSRNPGLAGAYEQYF TGTGCCAGCAGCCGAAACCCGGGACTAGCGGGAGCGTACGAGCAGTACTTC
TRBJ2-4 - 17 TRBV5-6 - CASSLDAGVRRGDIQYF TGTGCCAGCAGCTTGGATGCGGGAGTCCGTAGGGGGGACATTCAGTACTTC
TRBJ1-1 - 14 TRBV27 - CASSLMLGSTEAFF TGTGCCAGCAGTTTAATGTTGGGGAGCACTGAAGCTTTCTTT
TRBJ2-7 TRBD2 16 TRBV2 - CASRTSGGIYTGEQYF TGTGCCAGCAGGACTAGCGGGGGGATCTACACGGGCGAGCAGTACTTC